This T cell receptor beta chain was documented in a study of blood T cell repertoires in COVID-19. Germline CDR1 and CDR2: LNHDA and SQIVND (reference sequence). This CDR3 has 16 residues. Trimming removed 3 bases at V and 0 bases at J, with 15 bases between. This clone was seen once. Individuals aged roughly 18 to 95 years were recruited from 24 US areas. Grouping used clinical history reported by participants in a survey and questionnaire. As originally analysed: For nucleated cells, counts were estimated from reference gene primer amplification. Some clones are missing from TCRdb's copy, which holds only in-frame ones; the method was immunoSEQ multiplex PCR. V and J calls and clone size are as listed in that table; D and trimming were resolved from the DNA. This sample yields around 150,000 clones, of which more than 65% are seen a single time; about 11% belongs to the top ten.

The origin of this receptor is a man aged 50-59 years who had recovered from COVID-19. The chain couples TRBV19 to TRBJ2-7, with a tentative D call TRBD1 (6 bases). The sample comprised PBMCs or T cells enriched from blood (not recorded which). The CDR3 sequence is CASSIQGSASSYEQYF. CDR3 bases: TGTGCCAGTAGTATTCAGGGGTCAGCCAGCTCCTACGAGCAGTACTTC. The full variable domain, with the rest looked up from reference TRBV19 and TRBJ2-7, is DGGITQSPKYLFRKEGQNVTLSCEQNLNHDAMYWYRQDPGQGLRLIYYSQIVNDFQKGDIAEGYSVSREKKESFPLTVTSAQKNPTAFYLCASSIQGSASSYEQYFGPGTRLTVT.